The clone carrying this TCR beta chain has a handful of counts. Its target is unknown. 5'RACE with constant-segment primers yielded barcoded, UMI-tagged TCR alpha and TCR beta cDNA libraries. TCRdb re-called the 5' RACE reads through MiXCR, storing one row per CDR3 protein. Among fewer than 500,000 distinct CDR3 sequences listed, roughly 25% were seen once. Germline-derived CDR1 and CDR2 are SGHNT and YENEEA. The ends lost 4 bases at V and 5 bases at J; junction bases unmatched: 7. This CDR3 has 17 amino acids. The record originates from a study of T-cell memory formation after mild COVID-19. Study results and caveats: Day 37-peaking second-wave clones had unconfirmed SARS-CoV-2 specificity. A balance of CD4 and CD8 characterized clones contracting day 15 to 85, whereas later expanders leaned CD4+. Clones that contracted clustered mainly in CM and EM if CD4+ and in EMRA if CD8+.

The chain is built from TRBV11-3 and TRBJ2-1; 14 nucleotides align to TRBD2. Sequencing used PBMCs or a T cell subset sorted from them (not recorded which). The sequence derives from an adult woman who had mild COVID-19 (a few samples of this study predate the infection). Cell type and time point are not known. The CDR3 here is CASSSRTSGRSHNEQFF. In DNA form, the CDR3 reads TGTGCCAGCAGCTCCCGGACTAGCGGGAGGAGCCACAATGAGCAGTTCTTC.